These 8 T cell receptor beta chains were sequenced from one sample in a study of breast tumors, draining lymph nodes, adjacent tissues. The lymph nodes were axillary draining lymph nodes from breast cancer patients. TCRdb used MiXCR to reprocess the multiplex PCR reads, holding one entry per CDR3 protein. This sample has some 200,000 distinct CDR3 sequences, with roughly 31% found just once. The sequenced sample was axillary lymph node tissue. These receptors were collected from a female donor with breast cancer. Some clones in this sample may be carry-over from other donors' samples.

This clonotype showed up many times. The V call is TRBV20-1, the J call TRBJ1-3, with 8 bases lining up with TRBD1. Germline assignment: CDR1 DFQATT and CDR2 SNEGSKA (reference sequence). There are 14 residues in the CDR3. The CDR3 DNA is TGCAGCGTCGCACAGGGGGATGTTGGAAACACCATATATTTT. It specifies CSVAQGDVGNTIYF.

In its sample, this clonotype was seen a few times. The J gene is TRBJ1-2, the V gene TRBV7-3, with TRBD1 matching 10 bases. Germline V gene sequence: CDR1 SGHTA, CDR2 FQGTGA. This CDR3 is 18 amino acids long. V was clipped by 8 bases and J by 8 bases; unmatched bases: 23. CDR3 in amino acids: CASSPRSITGTGVEGYTF. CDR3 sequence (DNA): TGTGCCAGCTCACCCCGCTCGATTACCGGGACAGGGGTGGAAGGCTACACCTTC.

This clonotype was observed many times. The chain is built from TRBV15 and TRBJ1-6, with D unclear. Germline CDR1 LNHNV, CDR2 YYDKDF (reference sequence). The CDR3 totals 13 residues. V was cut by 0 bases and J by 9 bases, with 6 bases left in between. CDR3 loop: CATSRESSSPLHF. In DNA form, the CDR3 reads TGTGCCACCAGCAGAGAATCCTCTTCACCCCTCCACTTT.

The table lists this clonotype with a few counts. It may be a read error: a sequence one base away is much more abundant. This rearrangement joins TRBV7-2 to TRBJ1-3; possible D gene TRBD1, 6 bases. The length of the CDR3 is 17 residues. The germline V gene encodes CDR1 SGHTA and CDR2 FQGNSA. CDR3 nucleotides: TGTGCCAGCAGCCCACACCCCGGGGGCAACGCTGGAAACCCCATATATTTT. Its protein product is CASSPHPGGNAGNPIYF.

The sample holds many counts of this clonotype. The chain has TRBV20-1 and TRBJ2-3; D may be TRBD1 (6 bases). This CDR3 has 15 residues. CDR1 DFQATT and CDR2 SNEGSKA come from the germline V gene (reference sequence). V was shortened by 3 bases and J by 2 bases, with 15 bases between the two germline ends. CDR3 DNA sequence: TGCAGTGCTAGGGAAGCTGGGACAAACACAGATACGCAGTATTTT. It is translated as CSAREAGTNTDTQYF.

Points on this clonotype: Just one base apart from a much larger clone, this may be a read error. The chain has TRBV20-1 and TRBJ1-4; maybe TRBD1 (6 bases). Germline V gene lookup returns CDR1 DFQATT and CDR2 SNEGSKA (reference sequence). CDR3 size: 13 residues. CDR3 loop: CSASVGHNETLFF. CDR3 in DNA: TGCAGTGCTAGCGTGGGACATAATGAAACACTGTTTTTT.

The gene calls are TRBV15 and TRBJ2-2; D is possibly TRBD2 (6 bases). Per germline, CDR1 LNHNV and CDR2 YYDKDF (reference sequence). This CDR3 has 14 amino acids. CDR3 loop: CAPSSASSTGELFF. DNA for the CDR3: TGTGCTCCCTCTAGCGCCTCGAGTACCGGGGAGCTGTTTTTT.

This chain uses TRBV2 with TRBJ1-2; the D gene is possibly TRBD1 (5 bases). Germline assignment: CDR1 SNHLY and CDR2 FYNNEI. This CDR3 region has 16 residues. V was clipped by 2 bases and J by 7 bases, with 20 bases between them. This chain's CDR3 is CASSERGSGELFGYTF. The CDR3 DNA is TGTGCCAGCAGTGAAAGGGGATCCGGGGAGCTGTTTGGCTACACCTTC.